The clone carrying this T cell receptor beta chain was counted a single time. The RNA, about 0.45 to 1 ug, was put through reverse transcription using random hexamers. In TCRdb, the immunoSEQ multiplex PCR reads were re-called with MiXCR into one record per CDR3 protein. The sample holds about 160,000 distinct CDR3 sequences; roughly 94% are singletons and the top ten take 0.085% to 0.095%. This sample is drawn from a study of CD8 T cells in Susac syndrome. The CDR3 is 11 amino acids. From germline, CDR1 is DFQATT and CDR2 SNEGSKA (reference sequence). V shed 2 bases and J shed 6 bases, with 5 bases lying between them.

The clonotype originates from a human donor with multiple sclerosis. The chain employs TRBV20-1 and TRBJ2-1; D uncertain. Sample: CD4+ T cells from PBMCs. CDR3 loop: CSARRVNEQFF. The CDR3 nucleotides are TGCAGTGCTAGAAGGGTCAATGAGCAGTTCTTC.